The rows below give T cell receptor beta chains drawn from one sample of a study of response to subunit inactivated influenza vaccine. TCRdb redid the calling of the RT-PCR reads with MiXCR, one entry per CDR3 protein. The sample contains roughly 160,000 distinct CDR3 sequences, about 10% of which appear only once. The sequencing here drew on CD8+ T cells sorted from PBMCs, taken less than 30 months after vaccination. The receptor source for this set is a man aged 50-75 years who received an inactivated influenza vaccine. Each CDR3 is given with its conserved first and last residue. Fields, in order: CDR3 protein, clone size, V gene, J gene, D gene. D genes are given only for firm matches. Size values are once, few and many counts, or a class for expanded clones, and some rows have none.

CASSLAGPGGNEAFF,few,TRBV5-1,TRBJ1-1,TRBD1
CASIEEGQVVEQYF,-,TRBV6-1,TRBJ2-7,-
CASSINRGEKYNEQFF,many,TRBV5-1,TRBJ2-1,TRBD1
CASSYSVGYRPYEQYF,-,TRBV6-5,TRBJ2-7,-
CASSVAGYEQFF,few,TRBV9,TRBJ2-1,-
CAISGFVGDYLSGNTIYF,-,TRBV10-3,TRBJ1-3,-
CATSDLHGTSGSTDTQYF,few,TRBV24-1,TRBJ2-3,TRBD2
CASNPTGNYGELFF,few,TRBV28,TRBJ2-2,-
CASSLQGAKNIQYF,medium-sized,TRBV28,TRBJ2-4,-
CASSPTGWSNEQYF,few,TRBV2,TRBJ2-7,TRBD1
CASGSREQYF,many,TRBV10-2,TRBJ2-7,-
CASSLVGGTPTERYGYTF,few,TRBV5-1,TRBJ1-2,-
CASSRAVAGETQYF,few,TRBV13,TRBJ2-5,-
CASSNGGGTRPNEQFF,-,TRBV21-1,TRBJ2-1,-
CASSWALNSYNEQYF,once,TRBV25-1,-,-
CASSFDRGKTQYF,few,TRBV6-5,TRBJ2-5,TRBD1
CASSGELTRNIQYF,many,TRBV7-9,TRBJ2-4,-
CASSASGSNTDTQYF,many,TRBV9,TRBJ2-3,TRBD2
CASSQWGLKLQETQYF,many,TRBV3-1,TRBJ2-5,-
CASSDLPTQETQYF,few,TRBV2,TRBJ2-5,-
CASSTGNNEQFF,few,TRBV7-9,TRBJ2-1,-
CASSVGTYNEQFF,-,TRBV2,TRBJ2-1,-
CASSQVGVTF,many,TRBV3-1,TRBJ1-2,-
CASSHARMGNTEAFF,-,TRBV4-3,TRBJ1-1,-
CASSLVGSGNTIYF,-,TRBV12-3/TRBV12-4,TRBJ1-3,-
CASSDETGDDEQYF,-,TRBV10-1,TRBJ2-7,TRBD1
CASTRTGVGNTEAFF,few,TRBV12-3/TRBV12-4,TRBJ1-1,TRBD1
CASSPGTGGQGYGYTF,-,TRBV27,TRBJ1-2,TRBD1
CASSFNPGPGLDEQYF,many,TRBV28,TRBJ2-7,-
CSGNLGNEQYF,few,TRBV29-1,TRBJ2-7,-
CASSGFNGSLYGYTF,-,TRBV6-1,TRBJ1-2,-
CSARDVKQNEQFF,many,TRBV20-1,TRBJ2-1,-
CASSHLQGASGNEQFF,few,TRBV4-3,TRBJ2-1,TRBD1
CASSQTVMNTEAFF,many,TRBV4-3,TRBJ1-1,-
CASSLTPSGNTIYF,many,TRBV12-3/TRBV12-4,TRBJ1-3,-
CASSLVGRGNTGELFF,-,TRBV7-9,TRBJ2-2,-
CSASAGVRYNEQFF,once,TRBV20-1,TRBJ2-1,TRBD2
CASSQAETDVYGYTF,-,TRBV4-2,TRBJ1-2,-
CASSPTGECTIYF,few,TRBV5-6,TRBJ1-3,TRBD1
CASSLRTGDHNEQFF,-,TRBV7-9,TRBJ2-1,TRBD1
CSVLMLDRGSYEQYF,-,TRBV29-1,TRBJ2-7,TRBD1
CSASGLAGFYEQYF,-,TRBV20-1,TRBJ2-7,TRBD2
CASSYQPPGFEETQYF,many,TRBV6-5,TRBJ2-5,-
CASSPGQSGELFF,-,TRBV27,TRBJ2-2,TRBD1
CATSDLADSGGRTDTQYF,few,TRBV24-1,TRBJ2-3,TRBD2
CSVEDRGLRHNEQFF,many,TRBV29-1,TRBJ2-1,TRBD2
CASMGSPWYEQYF,-,TRBV6-2/TRBV6-3,TRBJ2-7,-
CASSQASGQVSNYGYTF,few,TRBV4-1,TRBJ1-2,TRBD1
CASSTFYEQYF,few,TRBV7-8,TRBJ2-7,-
CASSSSIEQFF,-,TRBV28,TRBJ2-1,-
CASSYATGNNEQFF,-,TRBV6-5,TRBJ2-1,-
CASSYSSVGLQFF,few,TRBV6-5,TRBJ2-1,TRBD2
CSAPRYPGLRPNEQFF,few,TRBV20-1,TRBJ2-1,-
CASSEWAGTSYEQYF,few,TRBV6-1,TRBJ2-7,-
CSQTAIEEQFF,few,TRBV20-1,TRBJ2-1,-
CASSLAAGTTSYEQYF,-,TRBV7-9,TRBJ2-7,-
CSARERQVSNQPQHF,few,TRBV20-1,TRBJ1-5,-
CASSLNSFYEQYF,-,TRBV7-6,TRBJ2-7,-
CASSLAWGREKLFF,few,TRBV12-3/TRBV12-4,TRBJ1-4,-